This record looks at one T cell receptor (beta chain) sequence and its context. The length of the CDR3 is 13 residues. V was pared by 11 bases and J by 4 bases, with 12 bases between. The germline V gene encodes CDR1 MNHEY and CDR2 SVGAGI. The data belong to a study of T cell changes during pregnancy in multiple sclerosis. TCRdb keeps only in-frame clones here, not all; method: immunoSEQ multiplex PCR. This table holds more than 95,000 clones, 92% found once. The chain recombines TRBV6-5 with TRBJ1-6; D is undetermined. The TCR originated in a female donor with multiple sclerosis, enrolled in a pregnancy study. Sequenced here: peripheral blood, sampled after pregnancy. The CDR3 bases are TGTGCCCTGGCGGTGGCATATAATTCACCCCTCCACTTT. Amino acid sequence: CALAVAYNSPLHF.